One T cell receptor beta chain is described in this entry. What it binds is unknown. Use of 60 Vbeta and 13 Jbeta primers characterized the PCR. Repertoires were generated with immunoSEQ multiplex PCR, while TCRdb's copy carries only in-frame clones and drops some. The sample includes approximately 170,000 clones, about 65% of them seen just once. CDR1 and CDR2 from the germline V gene are SQVTM and ANQGSEA. The germline V and J ends were trimmed by 3 bases and 1 base, with 6 bases remaining between them. The CDR3 runs 12 residues. The data were obtained in a study of cytomegalovirus exposure and HLA in healthy donors. Background on the study: Out of 300 to 500 genotyped donors, roughly 83% belonged to the Caucasian-associated ancestry cluster. Overall study results and limits: A later analysis found that most CMV-associated TCR beta chains appeared HLA-restricted. Cytomegalovirus status was reportedly diagnosed by the classifier with high specificity and sensitivity. The study flagged some 170 TCR beta chains as cytomegalovirus-associated.

The chain joins TRBV29-1 to TRBJ1-1; D is undetermined. The specimen was PBMCs. This TCR was recovered from a girl under 18 in good health and CMV-seronegative. This CDR3 reads CSVDVRNTEAFF. The CDR3, as DNA: TGCAGCGTTGACGTTAGGAACACTGAAGCTTTCTTT.